Sequencing of this T cell receptor beta chain was carried out in a study of Ad26.COV2.S vaccination and SARS-CoV-2 variants. Study-level findings and limits: The study found higher spike-specific TCR breadth in vaccine than placebo recipients.

Sequencing was performed with immunoSEQ multiplex PCR; in TCRdb, only in-frame clones are kept and a portion is missing. The repertoire consists of some 390,000 clones, with approximately 90% occurring once and the leading ten covering approximately 3.7%. The CDR3 consists of 19 residues. Treatment specified: about 20 received Ad26.COV2.S at low or high dose, single or two shots; several received placebo; per-sample allocation not given. Sampling happened 63 days after the first vaccine or placebo injection. A remark on this clone: Its antigen is unknown.

The TCR originated in a person aged 18-60 years who received the Ad26.COV2.S COVID-19 vaccine or a placebo. The chain carries TRBV21-1 and TRBJ2-6; the DNA was not used to check the table's D call, TRBD1. TRBV21-1 is shown as a pseudogene. The sample consisted of peripheral blood, taken in a trial of Ad26.COV2.S vaccine versus placebo. The CDR3, as DNA: TGTGCCAGCAGCCGTAGCCCGACAGGTTCCCTCTCTGGGGCCAACGTCCTGACTTTC. Amino acids: CASSRSPTGSLSGANVLTF.